This T cell receptor (beta chain) was captured in a study of B cell selection in AIRE deficiency. Overall study results and limits: Healthy donors alone shared under 35% of fewer than 4,000 Treg sequences; patients alone approximately 9%. Shared Treg sequences were biased toward short CDR3s with few non-templated nucleotide insertions. Patient Tconv cells held approximately 30% of Treg sequences shared by healthy donors.

This table comes from immunoSEQ multiplex PCR, and its TCRdb copy is limited to in-frame clones, with some not included. The repertoire has around 26,000 clones, approximately 92% of them found once; the top ten carry approximately 1%. Notes on this clone: Antigen specificity is unknown.

Regulatory T cells were sorted as CD4+CD25hiCD127low/negative. This clonotype was sampled from a human donor in good health. The sample comprised CD4+CD25+ Tregs sorted from PBMCs.

The CDR3 protein is CASSLREHNNSPLHF. Written as DNA, the CDR3 is TGTGCCAGCAGCTTAAGGGAACATAATAATTCACCCCTCCACTTT. The chain employs TRBV11-2 and TRBJ1-6, with D unresolved. The CDR3 is 15 residues long. The ends were cut back, 2 bases at V and 5 bases at J, with 10 bases in the middle. The germline gives CDR1 SGHAT, CDR2 FQNNGV.